These T cell receptor beta chains were read from a single sample in a study of blood T cell repertoires in COVID-19. TCRdb's table, derived via immunoSEQ multiplex PCR, lists solely in-frame clones and lacks some. The repertoire holds 200,000 to 300,000 clones, with 75% to 85% as singletons. The sequencing sample was made of peripheral blood. All receptors come from a woman in her 70s with acute or convalescent COVID-19. Both conserved end residues are part of each CDR3. The order of the fields is CDR3 DNA, CDR3 protein, J gene, V gene, D gene. A D gene is named only where the DNA matches it firmly.

TGCGCCAGCAGCTTGGCCGGACTAGCCAAAAACATTCAGTACTTC,CASSLAGLAKNIQYF,TRBJ2-4,TRBV5-1,.
TGTGCCAGCAGCCAAGACGAGGGAGGGGTCCCCTACGAGCAGTACTTC,CASSQDEGGVPYEQYF,TRBJ2-7,TRBV4-2,TRBD2
TGTGCCAGCAGCCCGTTAGACGGGGGGTACGATACGCAGTATTTT,CASSPLDGGYDTQYF,TRBJ2-3,TRBV9,TRBD2
TGTGCCAGCAGCGTAGCTGGACAACTCTACGAGCAGTACTTC,CASSVAGQLYEQYF,TRBJ2-7,TRBV9,.
TGTGCCAGCAGTACGACTAGCGGGGGGGTTTCCTACGAGCAGTACTTC,CASSTTSGGVSYEQYF,TRBJ2-7,TRBV6-2/TRBV6-3,TRBD2
TGTGCCAGCAGTTACAGGGGTTTTTATAGCAATCAGCCCCAGCATTTT,CASSYRGFYSNQPQHF,TRBJ1-5,TRBV6-2/TRBV6-3,.
TGTGCCAGCAGCCCCGGGATCCCCTATGGCTACACCTTC,CASSPGIPYGYTF,TRBJ1-2,TRBV7-9,.
TGCGCCAGCAGCCCTTCAGTCTCTGGAAACACCATATATTTT,CASSPSVSGNTIYF,TRBJ1-3,TRBV4-3,.
TGTGCCAGTAGTATGGGGGGGTTGAACTATGGCTACACCTTC,CASSMGGLNYGYTF,TRBJ1-2,TRBV19,.
TGCGCCAGCAGCCAAGACTTTTACGGACAGGGGGCGCGTGAGCAGTACTTC,CASSQDFYGQGAREQYF,TRBJ2-7,TRBV4-3,TRBD1
TGTGCCAGCGGAGAGACCCTCTATGGCTACACCTTC,CASGETLYGYTF,TRBJ1-2,TRBV9,.
TGTGCCAGTAGTATAGGGCAGGGCGGCGAAAAACTGTTTTTT,CASSIGQGGEKLFF,TRBJ1-4,TRBV19,.
TGTGCCAGCTCACCACCGGGACAGCGGATCTCTGGGGCCAACGTCCTGACTTTC,CASSPPGQRISGANVLTF,TRBJ2-6,TRBV18,TRBD1
TGTGCCAGCAGCTTCGGCGGGACAGGGACCTACGAGCAGTACTTC,CASSFGGTGTYEQYF,TRBJ2-7,TRBV5-5,TRBD1
TGCAGCGTCGTCGACAGGGCTGGACAGCCCCAGCATTTT,CSVVDRAGQPQHF,TRBJ1-5,TRBV29-1,TRBD1
TGTGCCAGCAGCCCTGATACCAGAGCCGGAGGGCAGTTCTTC,CASSPDTRAGGQFF,TRBJ2-1,TRBV6-2/TRBV6-3,.